Listed below are T cell receptor beta chains from one sample, sequenced in a study of T cells in Graves' hyperthyroidism and ophthalmopathy. TCRdb reprocessed the multiplex PCR reads with MiXCR, giving one entry per CDR3 protein. The sample shows about 600,000 distinct CDR3 sequences, more than 15% of them seen only once. The sample was blood. These receptor sequences come from a woman aged 40 to 50 with Graves' ophthalmopathy. CDR3s include the opening cysteine and the closing phenylalanine or tryptophan. D genes are given only for firm matches. A row's size may be missing; if present it is once, few, many or a size class.

v_gene	len	abundance	d_gene	j_gene	CDR3aa	CDR3nt
TRBV12-3/TRBV12-4	15	many	TRBD1	TRBJ1-6	CASRPSQGRNSPLHF	TGTGCCAGCAGACCTTCACAGGGGAGGAATTCACCCCTCCACTTT
TRBV28	12	many	NA	TRBJ2-7	CASSLRGYEQYF	TGCGCCAGCAGCTTGAGGGGCTACGAGCAGTACTTC
TRBV28	12	NA	TRBD1	TRBJ1-5	CSTGDPNQPQHF	TGCAGTACAGGGGACCCAAATCAGCCCCAGCATTTT
TRBV2	14	NA	NA	TRBJ1-5	CASAKDGENQPQHF	TGTGCCAGCGCAAAGGACGGTGAGAATCAGCCCCAGCATTTT
TRBV28	14	NA	NA	TRBJ2-2	CASRGRRYTGELFF	TGTGCCAGCAGGGGGCGGAGGTACACCGGGGAGCTGTTTTTT
TRBV3-1	14	NA	NA	TRBJ2-2	CASSPTSLAGELFF	TGTGCCAGCAGCCCGACTAGTTTGGCCGGGGAGCTGTTTTTT
TRBV27	15	many	TRBD2	TRBJ2-1	CASNPGLAKYNEQFF	TGTGCCAGCAACCCGGGACTAGCGAAATACAATGAGCAGTTCTTC
TRBV20-1	13	many	NA	TRBJ1-1	CSARSPGKGVAFF	TGCAGTGCTAGATCACCCGGGAAGGGGGTAGCTTTCTTT
TRBV18	15	many	NA	TRBJ1-1	CASSPTGYLNTEAFF	TGTGCCAGCTCACCAACGGGATACTTGAACACTGAAGCTTTCTTT
TRBV2	14	many	NA	TRBJ2-7	CASREAVGAYEQYF	TGTGCCAGCAGGGAAGCGGTTGGCGCCTACGAGCAGTACTTC
TRBV30	14	many	TRBD1	TRBJ2-5	CAWSVVQGWETQYF	TGTGCCTGGAGTGTAGTACAGGGGTGGGAGACCCAGTACTTC
TRBV6-5	18	NA	TRBD2	TRBJ2-1	CASSYGVAGGLTNGEQFF	TGTGCCAGCAGTTACGGGGTAGCGGGGGGCCTAACGAACGGGGAGCAGTTCTTC